A selection of T cell receptor beta chains follows, all from one sample in a study of blood T cells in healthy people across ages. TCRdb re-derived calls from the 5' RACE reads in MiXCR, one entry per CDR3 protein. The repertoire holds about a million distinct CDR3 sequences, with 48% as singletons. The sequenced sample was blood. The receptors stem from a man aged 25-40 years in good health. CDR3s include the opening cysteine and the closing phenylalanine or tryptophan. Each record gives: J gene, V gene, clone size, CDR3 protein. Where a row states a size, it is once, few, many or the class of an expanded clone; other rows omit it.

TRBJ2-5,TRBV25-1,many,CASSDTTSGGFQETQYF
TRBJ2-6,TRBV28,-,CASKTQSSGANVLTF
TRBJ2-7,TRBV4-2,-,CASSQDLLGVLGYEQYF
TRBJ2-3,TRBV6-2/TRBV6-3,-,CASSYEGSGDTQYF
TRBJ2-5,TRBV4-3,-,CASSQDGQPQETQYF
TRBJ2-3,TRBV7-8,-,CASSLAYLFGGQGAIDTQYF
TRBJ2-1,TRBV11-2,-,CASSLDEGEQFF
TRBJ1-2,TRBV6-6,-,CALGALHTF
TRBJ2-3,TRBV20-1,-,CSARAGTGAVDTQYF
TRBJ2-2,TRBV9,-,CASSAGGAVTGELFF
TRBJ1-6,TRBV7-2,few,CASSFPGRSSYNSPLHF
TRBJ2-7,TRBV7-2,few,CASSLSSSGGGGKYEQYF
TRBJ2-1,TRBV20-1,-,CSATRRGDEQFF
TRBJ1-4,TRBV5-1,-,CASRAGLNEKLFF
TRBJ2-3,TRBV7-2,-,CASRRGLAGAKDTQYF
TRBJ2-3,TRBV6-6,few,CASSRLAGGDTQYF
TRBJ2-3,TRBV18,-,CASSPPADTQYF
TRBJ2-4,TRBV29-1,-,CSVEGEGVWDIQYF
-,TRBV28,-,CASSLEGGLVKTQYF
TRBJ1-2,TRBV6-2/TRBV6-3,few,CASRDSDYGYTF
TRBJ1-5,TRBV4-2,-,CASSQAGGLGNQPQHF
TRBJ1-4,TRBV3-1,few,CASSRLVNEKLFF
TRBJ2-5,TRBV10-3,-,CAISEGLAGGQETQYF
TRBJ2-1,TRBV20-1,-,CSASRGTGAGNEQFF
TRBJ1-5,TRBV4-1,-,CASSQERNQPQHF
TRBJ2-3,TRBV3-1,-,CASSQGSPNTQYF
TRBJ1-6,TRBV2,-,CASSVVEGAGHF
TRBJ2-3,TRBV12-3/TRBV12-4,few,CASSSDWSTDTQYF
TRBJ2-3,TRBV12-3/TRBV12-4,-,CTSSLWGEGADTQYF
TRBJ2-3,TRBV2,-,CAIRDNTDTQYF
TRBJ1-5,TRBV9,-,CASSVGTGRGQPRHF
TRBJ2-3,TRBV7-2,few,CASMNRATDTQYF